This TCR beta chain was identified in a study of graft-versus-host responses after intestinal transplantation. Study details: Induction with anti-thymocyte globulin, then tacrolimus and steroids for about 3 years, was given to all recipients. Study conclusions and caveats: Recipient marrow showed GvH clones, some seen first in ileum or blood.

Assay: immunoSEQ multiplex PCR; the TCRdb copy retains only in-frame clones and omits some. The repertoire holds 11,000 to 15,000 clones, roughly two fifths seen once, with roughly 1.2% in the top ten. This clone was recorded a few times. The authors plated around 200,000 CFSE-labeled responder cells with around 200,000 irradiated, violet-dye-labeled stimulator cells. Germline CDR1 SGHDT, CDR2 YYEEEE. V was trimmed by 1 base and J by 6 bases, leaving 10 bases between them. CDR3 length equals 13 residues. The rearrangement links TRBV5-6 to TRBJ1-2; D may be TRBD1 (5 bases). The TCR sequence derives from a human patient who received an intestinal transplant. Sequencing was performed on alloreactive CD4+ T cells from a mixed lymphocyte reaction culture, taken before intestinal transplant. Subset of the sample: CFSE-low proliferating T cells sorted from roughly 6-day pre-transplant mixed lymphocyte reaction (GvH or HvG direction). The CDR3: CASSLSAGHGYTF. The CDR3 nucleotides are TGTGCCAGCAGCTTGTCGGCAGGGCATGGCTACACCTTC.